This T cell receptor beta chain emerged from a study of blood T cells in healthy people across ages. Study-wide results and limits: TCR beta diversity, measured per million T cells, fell in a roughly linear way with age.

Through a sample-barcoded 5' primer and a J-beta primer mix, a second PCR was run for 7 to 11 cycles. Via MiXCR, TCRdb re-called the 5' RACE reads, giving one row per CDR3 protein. The sample holds about 640,000 distinct CDR3 sequences, about 53% seen once. The CDR3 is 15 residues long. This clonotype has ten or more counts. Its target is not known. One end of the junction varies from germline; a read error may be responsible. The chain recombines TRBV12-3 or TRBV12-4 with TRBJ2-3, with 11 bases that match TRBD1. Sequencing was performed on blood. The receptor was derived from a man in his sixties in good health. Here the CDR3 DNA reads TGTGCCAGCAAATGGACAGGGGGCATAGCAGATGCGCAGTATTTT. The encoded protein is CASKWTGGIADAQYF.